Below, one T cell receptor beta chain is given with its context. Per the germline V gene, CDR1 is SGHAT and CDR2 is FQNNGV. The CDR3 sequence is 14 residues long. V was pared by 1 base and J by 13 bases, with 6 bases of the junction left unmatched. The data derive from a study of blood T cell repertoires in COVID-19. Whole-study context: Samples came from the United States, Italy and Spain, spanning acute and convalescent COVID-19. The cDNA or gDNA used as material had been derived from T cells, B-cell-depleted T cells, or PBMCs.

In the original processing: Scientists estimated how many nucleated cells there were by amplifying reference gene primers. The table came from immunoSEQ multiplex PCR; TCRdb's copy has only in-frame clones and leaves some out. V and J calls and clone size are as listed in that table; D and trimming were resolved from the DNA. Among some 200,000 clones, under 90% were seen once, and the ten largest hold roughly 4.2%. The rearrangement links TRBV11-2 to TRBJ2-3; TRBD2 matches at 12 bases. The sequenced sample consisted of peripheral blood. This TCR came from a man over 45 with acute or convalescent COVID-19. CDR3 DNA: TGTGCCAGCAGCTTAGTGGTGGCTAGCGGGGGGGAGTATTTT. This sequence encodes CASSLVVASGGEYF.